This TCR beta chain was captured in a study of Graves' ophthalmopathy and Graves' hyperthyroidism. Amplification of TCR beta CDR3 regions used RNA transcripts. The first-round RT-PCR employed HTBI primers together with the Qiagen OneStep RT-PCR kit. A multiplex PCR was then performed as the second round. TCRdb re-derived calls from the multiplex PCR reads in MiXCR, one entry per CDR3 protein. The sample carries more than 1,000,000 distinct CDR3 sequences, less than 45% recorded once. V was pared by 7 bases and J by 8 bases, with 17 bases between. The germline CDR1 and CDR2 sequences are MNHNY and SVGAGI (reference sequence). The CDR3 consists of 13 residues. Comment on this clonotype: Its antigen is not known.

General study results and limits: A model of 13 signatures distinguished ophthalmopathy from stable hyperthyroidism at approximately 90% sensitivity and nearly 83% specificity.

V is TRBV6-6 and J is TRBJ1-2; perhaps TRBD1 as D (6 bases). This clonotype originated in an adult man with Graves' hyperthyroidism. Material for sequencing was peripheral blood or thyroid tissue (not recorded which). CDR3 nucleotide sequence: TGTGCCAGCAACCTCAGGGCAGGGGTAGGCTACACCTTC. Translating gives CASNLRAGVGYTF.